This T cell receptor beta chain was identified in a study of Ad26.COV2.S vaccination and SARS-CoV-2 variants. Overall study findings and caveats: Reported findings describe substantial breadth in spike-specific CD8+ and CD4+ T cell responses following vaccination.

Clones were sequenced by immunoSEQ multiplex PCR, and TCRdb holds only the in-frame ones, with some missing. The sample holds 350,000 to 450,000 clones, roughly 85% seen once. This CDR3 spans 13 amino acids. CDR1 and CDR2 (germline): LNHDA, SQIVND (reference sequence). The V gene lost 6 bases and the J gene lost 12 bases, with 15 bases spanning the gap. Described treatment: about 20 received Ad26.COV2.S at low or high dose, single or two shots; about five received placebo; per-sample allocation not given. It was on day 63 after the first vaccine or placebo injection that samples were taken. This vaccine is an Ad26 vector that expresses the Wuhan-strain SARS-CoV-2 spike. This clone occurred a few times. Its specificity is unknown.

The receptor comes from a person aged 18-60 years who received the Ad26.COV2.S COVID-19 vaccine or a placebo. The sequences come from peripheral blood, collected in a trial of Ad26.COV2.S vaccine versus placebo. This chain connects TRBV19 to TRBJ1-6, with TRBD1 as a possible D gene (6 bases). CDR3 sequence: CASSIADRLPLHF. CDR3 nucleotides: TGTGCCAGTAGCATCGCGGACAGATTACCCCTCCACTTT.